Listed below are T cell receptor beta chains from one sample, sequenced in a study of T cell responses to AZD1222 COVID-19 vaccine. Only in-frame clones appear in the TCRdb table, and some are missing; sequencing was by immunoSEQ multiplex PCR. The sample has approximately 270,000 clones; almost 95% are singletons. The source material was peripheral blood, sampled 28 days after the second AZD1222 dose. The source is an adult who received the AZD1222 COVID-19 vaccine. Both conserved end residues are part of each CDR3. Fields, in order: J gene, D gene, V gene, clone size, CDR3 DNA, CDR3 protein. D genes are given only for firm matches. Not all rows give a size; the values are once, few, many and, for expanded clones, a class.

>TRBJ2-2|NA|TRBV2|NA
TGTGCCAGCAGCCCGGGGCGGCCGAACACCGGGGAGCTGTTTTTT
CASSPGRPNTGELFF
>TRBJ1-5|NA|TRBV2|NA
TGTGCCAGCAGTGAATTGATGGGAGGCAATCAGCCCCAGCATTTT
CASSELMGGNQPQHF
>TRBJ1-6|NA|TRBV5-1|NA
TGCGCCAGCAGCCTCCGGGCAGGGGAGGATTCACCCCTCCACTTT
CASSLRAGEDSPLHF
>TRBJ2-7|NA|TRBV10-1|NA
TGCGCCAGTCGTCCTCCCTACGAGCAGTACTTC
CASRPPYEQYF
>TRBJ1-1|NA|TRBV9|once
TGTGCCAGCAGCGTAGACGAGGGGACCACTGAAGCTTTCTTT
CASSVDEGTTEAFF
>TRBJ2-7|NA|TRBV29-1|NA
TGCAGCGTTGAAGGCCAGTACTACGAGCAGTACTTC
CSVEGQYYEQYF
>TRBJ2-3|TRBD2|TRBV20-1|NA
TGCAGTGCTAGTGGGACTAGCGGGAGGACAGATACGCAGTATTTT
CSASGTSGRTDTQYF
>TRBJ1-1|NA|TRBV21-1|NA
TGTGCCAGCAGCAAAGAAAAGAGCACTGAAGCTTTCTTT
CASSKEKSTEAFF
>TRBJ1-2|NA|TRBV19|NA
TGTGCCAGTAGTACTACCGGGACTTCTCAGGGAGGCTACACCTTC
CASSTTGTSQGGYTF
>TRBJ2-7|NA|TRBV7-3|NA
TGTGCCAGCAGTACAGGCGGCGAGGGGGAGCAGTACTTC
CASSTGGEGEQYF
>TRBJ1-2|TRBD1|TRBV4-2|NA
TGTGCCAGCAGCTATGGGACAGGCGAAAACTATGGCTACACCTTC
CASSYGTGENYGYTF
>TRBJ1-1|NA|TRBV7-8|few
TGTGCCAGCAGCCCCTCACCTCTGAACACTGAAGCTTTCTTT
CASSPSPLNTEAFF
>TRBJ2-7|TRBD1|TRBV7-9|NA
TGTGCCAGCAGCCCTGGACAGGGGGCGGGAGAGCAGTACTTC
CASSPGQGAGEQYF
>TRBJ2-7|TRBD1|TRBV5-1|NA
TGCGCCAGCAGCTTCGGGGGACAGGCTAATTTTCAGTACTTC
CASSFGGQANFQYF
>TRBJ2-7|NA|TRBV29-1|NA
TGCAGCGTTACAGGATCCTACGAGCAGTACTTC
CSVTGSYEQYF
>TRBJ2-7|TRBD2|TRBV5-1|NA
TGCGCCAGCAGCTTGGCCAGGATAGCGGGGACCTACGAGCAGTACTTC
CASSLARIAGTYEQYF
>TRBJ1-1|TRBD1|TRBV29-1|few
TGCAGCGCTGACAGGGGGGGGAGTAAAGCTTTCTTT
CSADRGGSKAFF
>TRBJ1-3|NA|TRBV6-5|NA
TGTGCCAGCAGTTCCCCAGGGGTTACTGGAAACACCATATATTTT
CASSSPGVTGNTIYF
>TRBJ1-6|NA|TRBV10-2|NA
TGCGCCAGCAGTGAGTCTATCAATTCACCCCTCCACTTT
CASSESINSPLHF
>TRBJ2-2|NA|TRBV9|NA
TGTGCCAGCAGAAGACTGGCGAACACCGGGGAGCTGTTTTTT
CASRRLANTGELFF